Below, 20 T cell receptor beta chains from the same sample are listed, as sequenced in a study of T cell repertoires in cytomegalovirus infection. From the reads, TCRdb called clonotypes with MiXCR, one entry per CDR3 protein. The table shows hundreds of thousands of distinct CDR3 sequences, with around 10% occurring only once. Sequences were obtained from PBMCs. Receptors were obtained from a human donor in good health (CMV status not recorded). Some clones in this sample may be carry-over from other donors' samples.

This rearrangement joins TRBV25-1 to TRBJ1-2, with a possible D match to TRBD1 (5 bases). Germline V lookup: CDR1 MGHDK, CDR2 SYGVNS. The CDR3 has 14 amino acids. Trimming removed 3 bases from V and 2 bases from J, with 10 bases in between. The CDR3, as DNA: TGTGCCAGCAGTGACCCCCGGGGGAACTATGGCTACACCTTC. Translation: CASSDPRGNYGYTF.

This clonotype was seen many times. This sequence joins TRBV7-2 and TRBJ1-5; TRBD1 might be the D (5 bases). This CDR3 region has 16 residues. The germline V gene encodes CDR1 SGHTA and CDR2 FQGNSA. Trimming shortened V by 1 base and J by 6 bases, and 16 bases separated the two germline ends. The CDR3 DNA is TGTGCCAGCAGCTTAGAGGGGCCCTGGACCGGTCAGCCCCAGCATTTT. This translates into CASSLEGPWTGQPQHF.

The chain uses TRBV14 and TRBJ2-1; TRBD1 might be the D (6 bases). Trimming cost V 4 bases and J 5 bases, with 12 bases left between them. Germline V CDR1 and CDR2: SGHDN, FVKESK. The CDR3 is made up of 14 amino acids. The CDR3 reads CASSLRQVDNEQFF. The CDR3 DNA is TGTGCCAGCAGCCTCCGACAGGTCGACAATGAGCAGTTCTTC.

This clonotype showed up many times. This chain links TRBV4-1 with TRBJ1-1, with D perhaps matching TRBD1 (5 bases). The CDR3 consists of 13 residues. V gave up 0 bases and J gave up 9 bases, with 11 bases separating them. The germline V gene has CDR1 MGHRA and CDR2 YSYEKL. CDR3 protein: CASSQDSTVKAFF. The CDR3 DNA is TGCGCCAGCAGCCAAGACTCGACAGTTAAAGCTTTCTTT.

The chain combines TRBV29-1 with TRBJ2-1; no clear D. The CDR3 has 14 residues. With 2 bases removed from V and 1 base from J, the gap between germline ends came to 9 bases. The germline V gene has CDR1 SQVTM and CDR2 ANQGSEA. CDR3 loop: CSVETGQSYNEQFF. CDR3 nucleotide sequence: TGCAGCGTTGAAACTGGGCAATCCTACAATGAGCAGTTCTTC.

Worth noting for this clonotype: This CDR3 is missing its conserved last phenylalanine or tryptophan, likely due to a read error. The chain recombines TRBV4-1 with TRBJ1-2; tentative D call: TRBD1 (5 bases). This CDR3 spans 13 amino acids. Germline assignment: CDR1 MGHRA and CDR2 YSYEKL. The V gene lost 2 bases and the J gene lost 7 bases, with 11 bases spanning the gap. The CDR3 loop reads CASSQWGEVGYTI. The CDR3 bases are TGCGCCAGCAGCCAATGGGGGGAGGTTGGCTACACCATC.

In this sample, this clonotype turned up many times. This chain uses TRBV25-1 with TRBJ2-2; tentatively, D is TRBD1 (6 bases). There are 18 residues in the CDR3. Germline V gives CDR1 MGHDK, CDR2 SYGVNS. With 6 bases removed from V and 1 base from J, the gap between germline ends came to 21 bases. The CDR3 DNA reads TGTGCCAGCAGCGCACATCACCCGACAGGATGGAACACCGGGGAGCTGTTTTTT. This codes for CASSAHHPTGWNTGELFF.

This clonotype was counted ten times or more. The rearrangement joins TRBV28 to TRBJ1-5, with 7 bases fitting TRBD1. Trimming cost V 7 bases and J 4 bases; bases outside gene matches: 4. Germline V gives CDR1 MDHEN, CDR2 SYDVKM. CDR3 length: 13 amino acids. CDR3 in DNA: TGTGCCAGCACCGTACAGGGGAATCAGCCCCAGCATTTT. It specifies CASTVQGNQPQHF. The full variable domain, with the rest looked up from reference TRBV28 and TRBJ1-5, is DVKVTQSSRYLVKRTGEKVFLECVQDMDHENMFWYRQDPGLGLRLIYFSYDVKMKEKGDIPEGYSVSREKKERFSLILESASTNQTSMYLCASTVQGNQPQHFGDGTRLSIL.

The rearrangement joins TRBV7-9 to TRBJ2-2; D is possibly TRBD2 (6 bases). CDR3 size: 16 residues. Trimming stripped 1 base from V and 1 base from J, with 10 bases between. Germline lookup yields CDR1 SEHNR and CDR2 FQNEAQ (reference sequence). The CDR3 region is CASSLGAAGNTGELFF. CDR3 nucleotides: TGTGCCAGCAGCTTAGGAGCAGCGGGGAACACCGGGGAGCTGTTTTTT.

This clonotype was seen at least ten times. The CDR3 region is CASRTGQNTEAFF. The CDR3 bases are TGTGCCAGCAGGACGGGACAAAACACTGAAGCTTTCTTT. The J gene is TRBJ1-1, the V gene TRBV14, with a weak D call TRBD1 (6 bases). CDR1 is SGHDN, CDR2 FVKESK, per germline. Deletions cut 6 bases from V and 2 bases from J, with 10 bases between. CDR3 length: 13 residues.

This clonotype occurred many times. The gene calls are TRBV9 and TRBJ2-1; 9 bases match TRBD1. Germline values: CDR1 SGDLS, CDR2 YYNGEE. The trim removed 2 bases at V and 7 bases at J, leaving 13 bases unmatched. The CDR3 has 17 amino acids. For the CDR3, the DNA is TGTGCCAGCAGCGTCCCTGGTCGGACAGGGGTTTCTAATGAGCAGTTCTTC. Residues: CASSVPGRTGVSNEQFF.

This clonotype was detected many times. The CDR3 DNA is TGTGCCAGCAGCAGTGGACTCCAGCAGTTCTTC. It specifies CASSSGLQQFF. V and J are TRBV6-5 and TRBJ2-1; possibly TRBD2 for D (5 bases). V was trimmed by 6 bases and J by 11 bases, leaving 11 bases between them. Germline values: CDR1 MNHEY, CDR2 SVGAGI. The CDR3 covers 11 residues.

This clonotype has a count of ten or more. The chain recombines TRBV4-1 with TRBJ1-5, with TRBD1 matching over 8 bases. The V gene end was trimmed by 4 bases and the J gene end by 2 bases; junction bases not matched to a gene: 4. The CDR3 extends over 15 amino acids. Germline V gene sequence: CDR1 MGHRA, CDR2 YSYEKL. The CDR3 region is CASSRSTGGNQPQHF. The CDR3 coding sequence is TGCGCCAGCAGCCGGTCGACAGGGGGCAATCAGCCCCAGCATTTT.

The chain combines TRBV7-6 with TRBJ1-3, with D tentatively TRBD1 (6 bases). V lost 1 base and J 2 bases, leaving 9 bases between the germline ends. The CDR3 extends over 15 amino acids. From germline, CDR1 is SGHVS and CDR2 FNYEAQ. CDR3: CASSLEGGAGNTIYF. DNA for the CDR3: TGTGCCAGCAGCTTAGAAGGGGGAGCTGGAAACACCATATATTTT.

This clonotype was counted between two and nine times. The chain joins TRBV7-9 to TRBJ2-7; TRBD1 agrees at 10 bases. Trimming cost V 3 bases and J 5 bases; bases outside gene matches: 7. The germline CDR1 and CDR2 sequences are SEHNR and FQNEAQ (reference sequence). There are 15 residues in the CDR3. The CDR3 sequence is CASSLAGQGDHEQYV. For the CDR3, the DNA is TGTGCCAGCAGCTTGGCTGGACAGGGGGACCACGAGCAGTACGTC.

This clonotype was counted ten times or more. The chain recombines TRBV7-2 with TRBJ2-2; 10 nucleotides align to TRBD1. With V trimmed by 6 bases and J by 0 bases, 4 bases remained unmatched. Per the germline V gene, CDR1 is SGHTA and CDR2 is FQGNSA. The length of the CDR3 is 16 residues. The CDR3 DNA reads as TGTGCCAGCAGAACGACAGGGGGCGCGAACACCGGGGAGCTGTTTTTT. The encoded protein is CASRTTGGANTGELFF. The variable domain in full, completed from reference TRBV7-2 and TRBJ2-2, reads GAGVSQSPSNKVTEKGKDVELRCDPISGHTALYWYRQSLGQGLEFLIYFQGNSAPDKSGLPSDRFSAERTGGSVSTLTIQRTQQEDSAVYLCASRTTGGANTGELFFGEGSRLTVL.

The gene calls are TRBV27 and TRBJ2-7; a weak D match, TRBD2 (5 bases). The CDR3 covers 13 residues. Germline loops: CDR1 MNHEY, CDR2 SMNVEV (reference sequence). The V gene lost 8 bases and the J gene lost 2 bases, with 13 bases spanning the gap. The CDR3 here is CASGSGVAYEQYF. The CDR3 nucleotides are TGTGCCAGCGGCTCCGGGGTAGCCTACGAGCAGTACTTC.

This clonotype was seen many times. This rearrangement joins TRBV7-6 to TRBJ2-3, with TRBD2 matching over 12 bases. In germline, CDR1 is SGHVS, CDR2 FNYEAQ. CDR3 length: 14 amino acids. The V gene end was trimmed by 7 bases and the J gene end by 6 bases; junction bases not matched to a gene: 5. CDR3 DNA: TGTGCCAGCACCCTAGCGGGGGGGCCTGATACGCAGTATTTT. This translates into CASTLAGGPDTQYF.

This clonotype has just a few counts. The rearrangement uses TRBV29-1 and TRBJ2-1; 7 bases align to TRBD1. The CDR3 is 14 residues long. The germline V gene encodes CDR1 SQVTM and CDR2 ANQGSEA. V lost 3 bases and J lost 6; bases outside the gene matches: 8. The CDR3: CSVEANRGFNEQFF. In DNA, the CDR3 is TGCAGCGTTGAGGCGAACAGGGGTTTCAATGAGCAGTTCTTC.

A few counts support this clonotype. The J gene is TRBJ2-5, the V gene TRBV6-2 or TRBV6-3; possibly TRBD2 for D (6 bases). V lost 6 bases and J lost 5, with 13 bases in between. There are 13 residues in the CDR3. CDR1 and CDR2 from the germline V gene are MNHEY and SVGEGT. The DNA of the CDR3 is TGTGCCAGCAGAAAGTCTGGGGGGGAGACCCAGTACTTC. Its protein is CASRKSGGETQYF.